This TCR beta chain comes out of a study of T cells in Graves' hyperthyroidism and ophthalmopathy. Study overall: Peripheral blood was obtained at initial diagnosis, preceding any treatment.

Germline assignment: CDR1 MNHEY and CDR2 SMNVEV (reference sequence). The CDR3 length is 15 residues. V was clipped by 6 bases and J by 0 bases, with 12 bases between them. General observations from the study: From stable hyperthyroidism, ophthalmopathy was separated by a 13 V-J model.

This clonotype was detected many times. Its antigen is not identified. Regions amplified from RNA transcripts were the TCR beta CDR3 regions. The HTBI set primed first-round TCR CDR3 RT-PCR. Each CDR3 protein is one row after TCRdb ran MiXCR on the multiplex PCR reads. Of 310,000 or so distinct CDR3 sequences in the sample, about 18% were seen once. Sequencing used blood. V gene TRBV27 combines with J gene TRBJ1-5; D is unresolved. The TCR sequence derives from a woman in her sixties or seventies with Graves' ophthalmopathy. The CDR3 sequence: CASRRSPYSNQPQHF. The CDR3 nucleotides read TGTGCCAGCAGAAGGAGCCCTTATAGCAATCAGCCCCAGCATTTT.